A single sample gave rise to the 26 T cell receptor beta chains below, sequenced in a study of OX40 agonist ivuxolimab in advanced cancers. The library was generated by the immunoSEQ multiplex PCR assay. TCRdb carries this immuneACCESS record with in-frame sequences only. Its versions omit some clonotypes, under half of them owing to an unresolved V gene in the studies checked, with the rest unexplained. The table for this sample lists tens of thousands of clones; 81% of them were counted only once. The ten largest clones add up to approximately 5% of the sample. Sequencing was performed on CD4+ or CD8+ T cells sorted from blood, taken in a trial of the OX40 agonist ivuxolimab. These receptors were obtained from an adult with an advanced solid tumor such as melanoma, head and neck, liver or kidney cancer.

CDR3 sequence (DNA): TGTGCCAGCAGCTTAGGGCCCGGGGAGTACAATGAGCAGTTCTTC. Translated: CASSLGPGEYNEQFF. The genes are TRBV7-9 and TRBJ2-1; D may be TRBD2 (5 bases). Germline assignment: CDR1 SEHNR and CDR2 FQNEAQ (reference sequence). V dropped 1 base and J dropped 4 bases, with 11 bases sitting between them. The CDR3 extends over 15 amino acids.

The rearrangement links TRBV2 to TRBJ2-7; D not certain. V dropped 5 bases and J dropped 5 bases, with 16 bases sitting between them. The germline CDR1 and CDR2 sequences are SNHLY and FYNNEI. The CDR3 contains 14 residues. The CDR3 is CASSSKFKGDEQYF. The CDR3 DNA reads TGTGCCAGCAGTTCTAAGTTTAAGGGCGACGAGCAGTACTTC.

The V call is TRBV5-1, the J call TRBJ2-1; no clear D. CDR1 and CDR2 from the germline V gene are SGHRS and YFSETQ. V lost 0 bases, J lost 1 base, and 5 bases lay in between. This CDR3 contains 14 residues. The CDR3 DNA reads as TGCGCCAGCAGCTTGGACAATTCCTACAATGAGCAGTTCTTC. Translation: CASSLDNSYNEQFF.

The chain has TRBV14 and TRBJ2-1, with TRBD1 matching over 9 bases. This CDR3 comprises 15 residues. Looked up from germline, CDR1 is SGHDN and CDR2 is FVKESK. V was clipped by 2 bases and J by 8 bases; unmatched bases: 7. The CDR3 nucleotides are TGTGCCAGCAGCCAAATGGGACAGGGTGTGGATGAGCAGTTCTTC. This gives the protein CASSQMGQGVDEQFF.

The chain is built from TRBV7-3 and TRBJ2-3; D possibly corresponds to TRBD1 (6 bases). Trimming took 5 bases from V and 3 from J, leaving 12 bases between them. The CDR3 loop spans 14 amino acids. CDR1 is SGHTA, CDR2 FQGTGA, per germline. CDR3 protein: CASSRTGTTDTQYF. The CDR3 nucleotides are TGTGCCAGCAGCCGTACAGGGACGACAGATACGCAGTATTTT.

V gene TRBV7-2 combines with J gene TRBJ1-1; possible D gene TRBD1, 5 bases. The CDR3 length is 14 residues. V was cut by 7 bases and J by 5 bases, with 17 bases left in between. Germline V CDR1 and CDR2: SGHTA, FQGNSA. The CDR3, as DNA: TGTGCCAGCATCGACTGGGGGTCGAGAACTGAAGCTTTCTTT. It yields the protein CASIDWGSRTEAFF.

J is TRBJ2-1 and V is TRBV6-4; 7 bases match TRBD1. This CDR3 region has 13 residues. The V segment lost 3 bases and the J segment 14 bases; nucleotides outside the gene matches: 10. CDR1 and CDR2 from the germline V gene are MRHNA and SNTAGT. This chain's CDR3 is CASSEHRQGVKFF. The CDR3 DNA reads TGTGCCAGCAGTGAACATCGGCAGGGGGTAAAGTTCTTC.

The V call is TRBV7-9, the J call TRBJ1-1, with 7 bases matching TRBD1. The germline gives CDR1 SEHNR, CDR2 FQNEAQ (reference sequence). CDR3 length: 12 amino acids. V dropped 4 bases and J dropped 7; count of bases not matched to a gene: 3. CDR3 loop: CASSYRGLEAFF. The CDR3 bases are TGTGCCAGCAGCTACAGGGGACTTGAAGCTTTCTTT. The full variable domain, with the rest looked up from reference TRBV7-9 and TRBJ1-1, is DTGVSQNPRHKITKRGQNVTFRCDPISEHNRLYWYRQTLGQGPEFLTYFQNEAQLEKSRLLSDRFSAERPKGSFSTLEIQRTEQGDSAMYLCASSYRGLEAFFGQGTRLTVV.

This chain joins TRBV29-1 and TRBJ2-1; D possibly matches TRBD1 or TRBD2 (5 bases each). The V and J ends lost 7 bases and 6 bases respectively, with 10 bases between them. The CDR3 has 11 amino acids. The germline V gene encodes CDR1 SQVTM and CDR2 ANQGSEA. The CDR3 protein is CSAGLLNEQFF. The CDR3 DNA follows: TGCAGCGCGGGGCTCCTCAATGAGCAGTTCTTC.

The sample holds one count of this clone. DNA for the CDR3: TGTGCCATCAGTGAAGGGAGCAGCCTCCATCAGCCCCAGCATTTT. Its protein product is CAISEGSSLHQPQHF. The rearrangement links TRBV10-3 to TRBJ1-5; the D is unclear. V lost 3 bases and J 5 bases, leaving 14 bases between the germline ends. The CDR3 is 15 amino acids. Germline-derived CDR1 and CDR2 are ENHRY and SYGVKD.

The CDR3 nucleotides read TGTGCCAGCTCACCACCTAACGGAAACACCATATATTTT. Its protein is CASSPPNGNTIYF. This rearrangement joins TRBV18 to TRBJ1-3; D is unresolved. CDR3 length: 13 amino acids. The V and J ends lost 0 bases and 4 bases respectively, with 4 bases between them. Germline lookup yields CDR1 KGHSH and CDR2 LQKENI. The full variable domain, rest sourced from reference TRBV18 and TRBJ1-3, is NAGVMQNPRHLVRRRGQEARLRCSPMKGHSHVYWYRQLPEEGLKFMVYLQKENIIDESGMPKERFSAEFPKEGPSILRIQQVVRGDSAAYFCASSPPNGNTIYFGEGSWLTVV.

The V gene is TRBV5-1, the J gene TRBJ1-1; the D gene is possibly TRBD1 (6 bases). V was clipped by 0 bases and J by 5 bases, with 14 bases between them. The V gene's germline CDR1 is SGHRS and CDR2 YFSETQ. The CDR3 extends over 15 amino acids. CDR3: CASSLEGVLFTEAFF. In DNA, the CDR3 is TGCGCCAGCAGCTTGGAGGGGGTATTGTTTACTGAAGCTTTCTTT.

This clone appeared once. This chain connects TRBV18 to TRBJ2-5; maybe TRBD2 (5 bases). Trimming took off 1 base at V and 4 bases at J, with 13 bases between the two ends. The germline CDR1 and CDR2 sequences are KGHSH and LQKENI. This CDR3 region has 15 residues. The CDR3 DNA reads TGTGCCAGCTCACCACGGATGGGAGTAGGAGAGACCCAGTACTTC. It yields the protein CASSPRMGVGETQYF.

This clone occurred a few times. This chain links TRBV4-1 with TRBJ2-7, with D possibly being TRBD1 (9 bases). Germline V gives CDR1 MGHRA, CDR2 YSYEKL. V lost 4 bases, J lost 5 bases, and 21 bases lay in between. This CDR3 spans 16 amino acids. CDR3 coding DNA: TGCGCCAGCAGCCTAAAGGGGACAGGGACTAGTGACGAGCAGTACTTC. This translates into CASSLKGTGTSDEQYF.

This clone was detected once. V usage is TRBV5-4 and J usage is TRBJ2-2, with TRBD2 identical over 14 bases. CDR1 SGHNT and CDR2 YYREEE come from the germline V gene (reference sequence). The CDR3 extends over 16 amino acids. J lost 7 bases, V lost 4 bases, and 6 bases had no gene match. DNA for the CDR3: TGTGCCAGCAGCCCGACTAGCGGGAGGGCGATCGGGGAGCTGTTTTTT. It is translated as CASSPTSGRAIGELFF. The full variable domain, rest sourced from reference TRBV5-4 and TRBJ2-2, is ETGVTQSPTHLIKTRGQQVTLRCSSQSGHNTVSWYQQALGQGPQFIFQYYREEENGRGNFPPRFSGLQFPNYSSELNVNALELDDSALYLCASSPTSGRAIGELFFGEGSRLTVL.

The chain couples TRBV19 to TRBJ1-1; no clear D. CDR1 and CDR2 from the germline V gene are LNHDA and SQIVND (reference sequence). The germline V and J ends were trimmed by 7 bases and 3 bases, with 15 bases remaining between them. The CDR3 is 14 amino acids. The CDR3 loop reads CASISHFGYTEAFF. DNA of the CDR3: TGTGCCAGTATTTCCCACTTTGGTTACACTGAAGCTTTCTTT.

The chain links TRBV5-1 to TRBJ2-2, with unresolved D. CDR3 length equals 16 residues. Germline CDR1 reads SGHRS; CDR2 reads YFSETQ. Trimming took off 2 bases at V and 5 bases at J, with 16 bases between the two ends. CDR3 loop: CASSLFGGGVTGELFF. CDR3 nucleotides: TGCGCCAGCAGCTTATTTGGCGGTGGGGTTACCGGGGAGCTGTTTTTT.

This chain uses TRBV7-9 with TRBJ1-1; tentative D call: TRBD1 (6 bases). This CDR3 has 15 amino acids. V was trimmed by 6 bases and J by 1 base, leaving 15 bases between them. Germline CDR1 is SEHNR and CDR2 is FQNEAQ (reference sequence). As DNA, the CDR3 is TGTGCCAGCAGAAAAACTAGGGGACAGAACACTGAAGCTTTCTTT. Translation: CASRKTRGQNTEAFF.

The chain employs TRBV6-5 and TRBJ2-2; D is possibly TRBD1 (6 bases). Germline loops: CDR1 MNHEY, CDR2 SVGAGI. The CDR3 length is 16 residues. Deletions cut 0 bases from V and 5 bases from J, with 13 bases between. In nucleotides, the CDR3 is TGTGCCAGCAGTTACTCGGGGGCTGGTTTAACCGGGGAGCTGTTTTTT. It translates to CASSYSGAGLTGELFF.

This chain joins TRBV9 and TRBJ2-7, with D maybe TRBD2 (6 bases). The CDR3 spans 16 residues. Germline CDR1 SGDLS, CDR2 YYNGEE. V lost 4 bases and J lost 4, with 21 bases in between. CDR3 DNA: TGTGCCAGCAGCACCTCGGCGGAGGGCCCGAGGTACGAGCAGTACTTC. It translates to CASSTSAEGPRYEQYF.

The chain carries TRBV7-2 and TRBJ1-5, with D possibly matching TRBD1 (6 bases). This CDR3 has 15 residues. Germline V gene lookup returns CDR1 SGHTA and CDR2 FQGNSA. V was clipped by 11 bases and J by 2 bases, with 19 bases between them. In DNA, the CDR3 is TGTGCCGCCCGGGGGGGGCAAGTAGGCAATCAGCCCCAGCATTTT. It is translated as CAARGGQVGNQPQHF.

The gene calls are TRBV15 and TRBJ2-1, with D maybe TRBD2 (6 bases). CDR3 length: 15 residues. CDR1 and CDR2 from the germline V gene are LNHNV and YYDKDF (reference sequence). The V and J ends lost 0 bases and 6 bases respectively, with 12 bases between them. The CDR3 nucleotides are TGTGCCACCAGCAGAGAGCGGGGAACATTCAATGAGCAGTTCTTC. Translated, it gives CATSRERGTFNEQFF. The complete variable domain, with remaining parts taken from reference TRBV15 and TRBJ2-1, reads DAMVIQNPRYQVTQFGKPVTLSCSQTLNHNVMYWYQQKSSQAPKLLFHYYDKDFNNEADTPDNFQSRRPNTSFCFLDIRSPGLGDTAMYLCATSRERGTFNEQFFGPGTRLTVL.

The chain joins TRBV15 to TRBJ1-3; D gene ambiguous. CDR1 is LNHNV and CDR2 is YYDKDF in the germline V gene (reference sequence). The CDR3 is made up of 14 amino acids. V lost 0 bases, J lost 0 bases, and 3 bases lay in between. The CDR3 region has the DNA TGTGCCACCAGCAGAGAGTTCTCTGGAAACACCATATATTTT. Translated, it gives CATSREFSGNTIYF.

The table lists this clone with a few counts. This CDR3 is also generated by other DNA sequences in the sample. This chain uses TRBV5-6 with TRBJ2-5; 8 positions agree with TRBD1. V lost 0 bases, J lost 5 bases, and 6 bases stayed unmatched. In germline, CDR1 is SGHDT, CDR2 YYEEEE. The CDR3 totals 15 residues. The CDR3 DNA reads TGTGCCAGCAGCTTGGTCGCAGGGGGCCGGGAGACCCAGTACTTC. It yields the protein CASSLVAGGRETQYF.

The rearrangement uses TRBV7-9 and TRBJ2-2; TRBD1 might be the D (6 bases). The germline gives CDR1 SEHNR, CDR2 FQNEAQ (reference sequence). The CDR3 consists of 13 residues. Between the trimmed V and J ends, which lost 5 bases and 7 bases, there was a span of 11 bases. The CDR3 here is CASSLGQHGELFF. CDR3 DNA sequence: TGTGCCAGCAGCCTGGGACAACACGGGGAGCTGTTTTTT.

This chain links TRBV5-1 with TRBJ1-2; D uncertain. The CDR3 is made up of 14 amino acids. V lost 0 bases and J lost 7, with 13 bases in between. CDR1 and CDR2 from the germline V gene are SGHRS and YFSETQ. CDR3 amino acids: CASSLVWQAGGYTF. The CDR3, as DNA: TGCGCCAGCAGCTTGGTCTGGCAGGCGGGTGGCTACACCTTC.